A selection of T cell receptor beta chains follows, all from one sample in a study of blood T cell repertoires in COVID-19. Method: immunoSEQ multiplex PCR; TCRdb's copy keeps in-frame clones and lacks some. This sample has around 31,000 clones, with approximately 87% found just once. Sequencing was performed on peripheral blood. The receptors derive from a human donor with active COVID-19. The donor label of this sample is uncertain. The CDR3 runs from the conserved cysteine through the conserved F or W.

v_gene: TRBV5-1; j_gene: TRBJ1-3; CDR3aa: CASSLDTNSGNTIYF
v_gene: TRBV9; j_gene: TRBJ2-5; CDR3aa: CASSVAPTGGLGETQYF
v_gene: TRBV5-4; j_gene: TRBJ1-2; CDR3aa: CASSAGGQTNYGYTF
v_gene: TRBV5-4; j_gene: TRBJ2-5; CDR3aa: CASSGYLTGRIQETQYF
v_gene: TRBV7-9; j_gene: TRBJ2-5; CDR3aa: CASSLLRAETQYF
v_gene: TRBV4-1; j_gene: TRBJ1-5; CDR3aa: CASSQARLLFNQPQHF
v_gene: TRBV29-1; j_gene: TRBJ2-7; CDR3aa: CSVGTDSYEQYF
v_gene: TRBV6-5; j_gene: TRBJ2-2; CDR3aa: CASSPIHTGELFF
v_gene: TRBV6-1; j_gene: TRBJ1-2; CDR3aa: CASSESLPRQGTLYGYTF
v_gene: TRBV7-2; j_gene: TRBJ1-1; CDR3aa: CASSSVAGWKAFF
v_gene: TRBV9; j_gene: TRBJ2-7; CDR3aa: CASSVGGGASHEQYF
v_gene: TRBV7-9; j_gene: TRBJ2-7; CDR3aa: CASSLDPGRGEQYF
v_gene: TRBV11-2; j_gene: TRBJ2-3; CDR3aa: CASSLVLSTDTQYF
v_gene: TRBV10-2; j_gene: TRBJ2-1; CDR3aa: CASSLDREDNEQFF
v_gene: TRBV11-3; j_gene: TRBJ2-3; CDR3aa: CASSFTSGGTDTQYF
v_gene: TRBV7-2; j_gene: TRBJ2-7; CDR3aa: CASSPNYEQYF
v_gene: TRBV7-3; j_gene: TRBJ2-7; CDR3aa: CASSPGTGGEQYF
v_gene: TRBV6-5; j_gene: TRBJ1-6; CDR3aa: CASFEASSYNSPLHF
v_gene: TRBV19; j_gene: TRBJ2-7; CDR3aa: CASSIEWQGNYEQYF
v_gene: TRBV2; j_gene: TRBJ2-5; CDR3aa: CASSEALGFETQYF
v_gene: TRBV29-1; j_gene: TRBJ1-1; CDR3aa: CSVSSGTSNTEAFF
v_gene: TRBV5-4; j_gene: TRBJ2-3; CDR3aa: CASSSGGQTTDTQYF
v_gene: TRBV30; j_gene: TRBJ2-7; CDR3aa: CAWAGRGVTYEQYF
v_gene: TRBV3-1/TRBV3-2; j_gene: TRBJ2-5; CDR3aa: CASSLISGTSGGQETQYF
v_gene: TRBV7-2; j_gene: TRBJ2-3; CDR3aa: CASGKGLAGTDTQYF
v_gene: TRBV29-1; j_gene: TRBJ2-1; CDR3aa: CSVVSLWREREGYNEQFF
v_gene: TRBV29-1; j_gene: TRBJ2-1; CDR3aa: CSVEFSSGRSEQFF
v_gene: TRBV7-9; j_gene: TRBJ2-7; CDR3aa: CASSRRGSYEQYF
v_gene: TRBV5-1; j_gene: TRBJ2-5; CDR3aa: CASSLTSGGRQETQYF
v_gene: TRBV11-1; j_gene: TRBJ2-7; CDR3aa: CASSPRLAGESYEQYF
v_gene: TRBV10-3; j_gene: TRBJ2-5; CDR3aa: CAISDPGLAGVETQYF
v_gene: TRBV11-2; j_gene: TRBJ2-3; CDR3aa: CASSPRLAGESDTQYF
v_gene: TRBV18; j_gene: TRBJ1-1; CDR3aa: CASSPEGDTEAFF
v_gene: TRBV5-6; j_gene: TRBJ2-7; CDR3aa: CASSVSGAYEQYF
v_gene: TRBV3-1/TRBV3-2; j_gene: TRBJ1-2; CDR3aa: CASSQGPRGYTF
v_gene: TRBV28; j_gene: TRBJ1-6; CDR3aa: CASSFWVRGLDSPLHF
v_gene: TRBV4-1; j_gene: TRBJ2-4; CDR3aa: CASNRLWGGGSFSKNIQYF
v_gene: TRBV7-6; j_gene: TRBJ2-3; CDR3aa: CASSLGSQRWGADTQYF
v_gene: TRBV4-1; j_gene: TRBJ1-1; CDR3aa: CASSQTGTSLNTEAFF
v_gene: TRBV6-4; j_gene: TRBJ2-3; CDR3aa: CASSDSNTDTQYF
v_gene: TRBV28; j_gene: TRBJ1-5; CDR3aa: CASSLVGQGSNQPQHF
v_gene: TRBV7-3; j_gene: TRBJ2-3; CDR3aa: CASSLTGGGDTQYF
v_gene: TRBV9; j_gene: TRBJ1-1; CDR3aa: CASSVGDGTEAFF
v_gene: TRBV7-2; j_gene: TRBJ2-7; CDR3aa: CASSDRRQGRYEQYF
v_gene: TRBV19; j_gene: TRBJ2-1; CDR3aa: CASSIDRFPYNEQFF
v_gene: TRBV4-1; j_gene: TRBJ1-4; CDR3aa: CASRGSGTGVEKLFF
v_gene: TRBV3-1/TRBV3-2; j_gene: TRBJ1-6; CDR3aa: CASSQDNSYNSPLHF
v_gene: TRBV5-5; j_gene: TRBJ2-2; CDR3aa: CASSSGRGGVTGELFF
v_gene: TRBV7-2; j_gene: TRBJ2-7; CDR3aa: CASSLDVVSGLLEQYF
v_gene: TRBV5-4; j_gene: TRBJ1-1; CDR3aa: CATRTGRGAFF
v_gene: TRBV4-3; j_gene: TRBJ1-1; CDR3aa: CASSLTGNTEAFF
v_gene: TRBV28; j_gene: TRBJ1-1; CDR3aa: CASSAPGQLNTEAFF
v_gene: TRBV7-9; j_gene: TRBJ2-7; CDR3aa: CASSFASGNEQYF